The present TCR beta chain was sequenced within a study of regulatory T cells in long-lasting Graves disease. Noted time point: newly diagnosed GD, antithyroid drugs for less than 3 months. Construction of the TCR library relied on RNA isolated from PBMCs. Peripheral blood, at around 8.8 milliliters, went into EDTA tubes. The table lists this clonotype with many counts. Libraries of TCR beta came from iRepertoire HTBI primers plus Arm-PCR of CDR3 regions. TCRdb recomputed calls from the multiplex PCR reads with MiXCR, one row per CDR3 protein. The sample carries 350,000 to 400,000 distinct CDR3 sequences, about 14% recorded once. Sequenced here: peripheral blood mononuclear cells (PBMCs), sampled at new diagnosis, from a patient treated with antithyroid drugs. This clonotype was sampled from a female donor with Graves disease.

The DNA for the CDR3 is TGTGCCAGCAGCCAGGGGGCGAGTCTCACTGAAGCTTTCTTT. Translation: CASSQGASLTEAFF. The chain links TRBV12-3 or TRBV12-4 to TRBJ1-1, with 8 bases matching TRBD1. V gave up 6 bases and J gave up 4 bases; unmatched junction bases: 7. The CDR3 covers 14 residues.